This TCR delta chain was recorded in a study of Vδ1+ human thymocytes. The CDR3 has 16 amino acids. The germline CDR1 and CDR2 sequences are TSWWSYY and QGS. The V gene lost 4 bases and the J gene lost 0 bases, with 15 bases spanning the gap. The template was reverse-transcribed extracted RNA. Multiplex PCR used pooled V-gene forward primers and a constant-region reverse primer to amplify CDR3s. TCRdb fed the multiplex PCR reads into CATT to redo clone calling. Seen here are about 73,000 delta-chain clones, approximately 34% observed once, and the top ten hold more than 0.25%. The sorted cells were CD3+ Vdelta1+ Vdelta2- thymocytes from alphabeta-depleted thymus. Sorted Vdelta1+ thymocytes were about 97% to 99.6% pure. On this clone: The target antigen is unknown.

General observations from the study: Around 20% of thymic delta-chain sequences were Vdelta2, with few Vdelta3, unlike blood Vdelta1+ controls. In the thymus, TRG and TRD repertoires looked highly polyclonal with Gaussian CDR3 lengths.

The source of this sequence is a boy in the first two years of life who had congenital heart surgery. Sample: Vdelta1+ gamma-delta thymocytes from the thymus. Sample subset: FACS-sorted CD3+ TCRalphabeta- TCRVdelta1+ TCRVdelta2- thymocytes. This chain joins TRDV1 and TRDJ1; D perhaps matches TRDD3 (5 bases). The CDR3 region has the DNA TGTGCTCTTGGGGCCCACCGTGATACTAACACCGATAAACTCATCTTT. This codes for CALGAHRDTNTDKLIF.